Listed below are T cell receptor beta chains from one sample, sequenced in a study of T-cell memory formation after mild COVID-19. TCRdb re-called the 5' RACE reads through MiXCR, storing one row per CDR3 protein. The repertoire includes more than 200,000 distinct CDR3 sequences, approximately 16% of them detected once, and approximately 3.5% sits in the top ten. The sample consisted of PBMCs or a T cell subset sorted from them (not recorded which). These receptors all stem from a man aged 18 to 29 who had mild COVID-19 (a few samples of this study predate the infection). Cell type and time point are not known. The conserved cysteine and the conserved F or W are not part of the CDR3 here. The size of a clone is reported for some rows only, either as once, few or many, or as a class for expanded clones.

v_gene: TRBV7-8; abundance: -; j_gene: TRBJ1-3; CDR3aa: ASSPGWAFGNTIY
v_gene: TRBV12-3/TRBV12-4; abundance: few; j_gene: TRBJ2-1; CDR3aa: ASSPGGAGSYNEQF
v_gene: TRBV7-3; abundance: few; j_gene: TRBJ2-2; CDR3aa: ASSSSRNGELF
v_gene: TRBV7-2; abundance: few; j_gene: TRBJ1-6; CDR3aa: ASSLEGRNSPLH
v_gene: TRBV5-1; abundance: few; j_gene: TRBJ1-6; CDR3aa: ASSLEAGRTRYSPLH
v_gene: TRBV7-2; abundance: few; j_gene: TRBJ2-3; CDR3aa: ASSLGFGTDTQY
v_gene: TRBV12-3/TRBV12-4; abundance: few; j_gene: TRBJ2-5; CDR3aa: ASSLNGQETQY
v_gene: TRBV20-1; abundance: few; j_gene: TRBJ1-1; CDR3aa: SARDPAGEGTEAF
v_gene: TRBV2; abundance: -; j_gene: TRBJ2-3; CDR3aa: ASKGADTSTDTQY
v_gene: TRBV29-1; abundance: -; j_gene: TRBJ1-2; CDR3aa: SVEEFAGGPYGYT
v_gene: TRBV5-1; abundance: few; j_gene: TRBJ2-1; CDR3aa: ASSLGEPNEQF
v_gene: TRBV6-4; abundance: -; j_gene: TRBJ2-3; CDR3aa: ASSDSTSGVVDTQY
v_gene: TRBV7-6; abundance: few; j_gene: TRBJ2-1; CDR3aa: ASSAPSFGRALF
v_gene: TRBV5-1; abundance: -; j_gene: TRBJ2-5; CDR3aa: ASSLGDTGTQY
v_gene: TRBV4-1; abundance: -; j_gene: TRBJ2-3; CDR3aa: ASSRQLISGGSTDTQY
v_gene: TRBV7-9; abundance: few; j_gene: TRBJ1-6; CDR3aa: ASSLRSPGNNSPLH
v_gene: TRBV4-2; abundance: -; j_gene: TRBJ2-7; CDR3aa: ASSLWTGGTAYEQY
v_gene: TRBV6-6; abundance: many; j_gene: TRBJ1-2; CDR3aa: ASSRQTGTGVRGYT
v_gene: TRBV2; abundance: few; j_gene: TRBJ1-1; CDR3aa: ASSEWEGAEAF
v_gene: TRBV6-1; abundance: -; j_gene: TRBJ2-6; CDR3aa: ASTAGQAGANVLT
v_gene: TRBV4-1; abundance: few; j_gene: TRBJ1-2; CDR3aa: ASSQVFRPGDYGYT
v_gene: TRBV28; abundance: few; j_gene: TRBJ2-5; CDR3aa: ASGAGGPETQY
v_gene: TRBV20-1; abundance: few; j_gene: TRBJ1-2; CDR3aa: SARTEAPYGYT
v_gene: TRBV12-3/TRBV12-4; abundance: many; j_gene: TRBJ1-2; CDR3aa: ASSPGRRGRGYT
v_gene: TRBV20-1; abundance: -; j_gene: TRBJ1-1; CDR3aa: SARATEAF
v_gene: TRBV27; abundance: few; j_gene: TRBJ1-5; CDR3aa: ASSLDRVGNQPQH
v_gene: TRBV20-1; abundance: -; j_gene: TRBJ1-1; CDR3aa: SATRDEGSGKAF
v_gene: TRBV7-9; abundance: many; j_gene: TRBJ1-2; CDR3aa: ASSPDRGYGYT
v_gene: TRBV19; abundance: few; j_gene: TRBJ2-2; CDR3aa: ASNLAYTGELF
v_gene: TRBV5-6; abundance: few; j_gene: TRBJ2-3; CDR3aa: ASSWGSTDTQY
v_gene: TRBV7-2; abundance: many; j_gene: TRBJ2-1; CDR3aa: ASSQAGYGRGSEQF
v_gene: TRBV9; abundance: -; j_gene: TRBJ1-1; CDR3aa: ASSTRGGRAAF
v_gene: TRBV5-1; abundance: -; j_gene: TRBJ1-2; CDR3aa: ASSEGFGYT
v_gene: TRBV29-1; abundance: few; j_gene: TRBJ2-5; CDR3aa: SAGGGPQETQY
v_gene: TRBV7-2; abundance: -; j_gene: TRBJ2-7; CDR3aa: ASSRGLAGDAYEQY
v_gene: TRBV29-1; abundance: few; j_gene: TRBJ1-1; CDR3aa: SAGGTSGMNTEAF
v_gene: TRBV6-5; abundance: many; j_gene: TRBJ1-1; CDR3aa: ASSYSRQNTEAF
v_gene: TRBV7-6; abundance: -; j_gene: TRBJ2-5; CDR3aa: ASSLEKNVGTQY
v_gene: TRBV11-2; abundance: many; j_gene: TRBJ2-5; CDR3aa: ASSQTSGGGETQY
v_gene: TRBV20-1; abundance: few; j_gene: TRBJ2-2; CDR3aa: SASWVASTGELF
v_gene: TRBV5-1; abundance: -; j_gene: TRBJ1-2; CDR3aa: ASSQLPGQVEGYT
v_gene: TRBV5-5; abundance: many; j_gene: TRBJ1-1; CDR3aa: ASSKGNTEAF
v_gene: TRBV20-1; abundance: many; j_gene: TRBJ1-6; CDR3aa: SGRSSYNSPLH
v_gene: TRBV7-9; abundance: many; j_gene: TRBJ1-1; CDR3aa: ASSLMGANTEAF
v_gene: TRBV5-1; abundance: -; j_gene: TRBJ2-3; CDR3aa: ASSFARLVVDTQY
v_gene: TRBV27; abundance: few; j_gene: TRBJ1-5; CDR3aa: ASSSKEGGTRNQPQH
v_gene: TRBV6-2/TRBV6-3; abundance: few; j_gene: TRBJ1-6; CDR3aa: ASSYSGGRSTNSPLH
v_gene: TRBV6-1; abundance: few; j_gene: TRBJ1-1; CDR3aa: AGRRGELNTEAF
v_gene: TRBV10-3; abundance: -; j_gene: TRBJ1-6; CDR3aa: ASAPAPNSPLH